This T cell receptor (beta chain) originates from a study of ipilimumab plus nivolumab after autologous stem cell transplantation (dated by TCRdb to 2020 to 2023). For the study in its entirety: The median number of doses that trial patients received was a few for ipilimumab and about 8 for nivolumab. Both primary refractory and relapsed disease were represented in the DLBCL cohort, where 18-month progression-free survival was roughly 89% and 26%, respectively. Patients undergoing autologous transplant for high-risk diffuse large B cell lymphoma, mature T cell lymphoma, or multiple myeloma were enrolled in the trial. Some 34 patients made up the trial's intent-to-treat population. The research as a whole found: The authors concluded that, as post-transplant consolidation, combined checkpoint inhibition appeared tolerable. The authors stated that profiles of the T cell receptor repertoire, regulatory T cell phenotype and gut microbiota provided a biologic rationale for studying this approach further.

The protocol used for the library was the immunoSEQ multiplex PCR assay. The immuneACCESS repertoire file appears here via TCRdb, limited to in-frame rearrangements. These files lack a portion of the clones; in checked studies, under half of the deficit traces to unresolved V genes, and the cause of the others is not known. The sample yields fewer than 30,000 clones; around 84% were counted once. The ten largest clones represent roughly 5.6% of the sample. Starting 14 to 28 days after the autologous transplant, patients began checkpoint therapy, which included ipilimumab at 1 mg/kg intravenously on day 1 of selected weeks. Nivolumab was administered at 3 mg/kg intravenously on day 1 of weeks 1, 4, 7, 10, and every two weeks through week 26. The study was a Phase Ib clinical trial testing combined checkpoint inhibition with ipilimumab and nivolumab as consolidation after autologous stem cell transplantation.

The CDR3 goes from the cysteine to the phenylalanine over 16 residues. Only the CDR3 DNA is retained, 48 bases long and in frame from the first base. From a lookup of the germline V gene, CDR1 and CDR2 are KGHSH and LQKENI. V and J are truncated by 2 bases and 2 bases respectively, leaving an intervening sequence of 13 bases. As to this clone: Its antigen is still unknown. Per-base qualities were not stored, and no clone one base away is much larger.

The material was PBMCs, obtained in a trial of ipilimumab plus nivolumab as post-transplant consolidation. The chain employs TRBV18 and TRBJ1-5; too little of a D gene remains to name it. This TCR came from a male donor with diffuse large B-cell lymphoma. The CDR3 corresponds to CASSPLGLGGNQPQHF. The DNA sequence is TGTGCCAGCTCACCATTAGGATTAGGTGGCAATCAGCCCCAGCATTTT.